The T cell receptor beta chain described here comes from a study of cytomegalovirus exposure and HLA in healthy donors. Study observations and caveats: When analyzed later, a missense DCLRE1C variant was found to be linked to TCR beta V- and J-gene trimming. The study carried out a later analysis of TCR beta sequences. It associated some 17,000 of them with specific HLA alleles at a false discovery rate of 0.05.

The PCR used 60 Vbeta and 13 Jbeta primers. Libraries were prepared by immunoSEQ multiplex PCR; TCRdb keeps only in-frame clonotypes and omits some of them. The sample contains 40,000 or so clones, less than 85% of which appear only once. Comment on this clone: Its cognate antigen is unknown.

Per the germline V gene, CDR1 is SGHRS and CDR2 is YFSETQ. Trimming removed 1 base at V and 3 bases at J, with 11 bases between. CDR3 size: 16 residues. The TCR originated in a woman aged 25 to 39 in good health and CMV-seropositive. The sequenced sample was PBMCs. The chain employs TRBV5-1 and TRBJ2-6, with D perhaps TRBD1 (6 bases). CDR3 amino acids: CASSLMGALGANVLTF. The CDR3 nucleotides are TGCGCCAGCAGCTTGATGGGGGCGCTTGGGGCCAACGTCCTGACTTTC.